This T cell receptor beta chain was documented in a study of blood T cell repertoires in COVID-19. Study information: The United States, Italy and Spain provided the acute and convalescent COVID-19 samples. PBMCs, B-cell-depleted T cells, or T cells provided the cDNA or gDNA that made up the material.

A few counts support this clone. The CDR3 covers 15 residues. Germline V gene data show CDR1 as SGHNT and CDR2 as YYREEE (reference sequence). Trimming at V came to 3 bases and at J to 5 bases, leaving 10 bases not matched to a gene. In the original analysis: Researchers report that nucleated cell counts were estimated from reference gene primer amplification. Clones were read by immunoSEQ multiplex PCR, and TCRdb kept only the in-frame ones, dropping some. V and J calls and clone size are given by that table; D and trimming were obtained from the DNA. This table holds some 41,000 clones, more than 70% found once.

The TCR originated in an elderly woman with active or convalescent COVID-19. Sequencing was performed on peripheral blood. V usage is TRBV5-4 and J usage is TRBJ2-5, with 7 positions matching TRBD2. As DNA, the CDR3 is TGTGCCAGCAGCTCTGGGGAGCCCGGGAGGGAGACCCAGTACTTC. Amino acids: CASSSGEPGRETQYF.